This is a list of T cell receptor beta chains from one sample in a study of Ad26.COV2.S vaccination and SARS-CoV-2 variants. This table comes from immunoSEQ multiplex PCR, and its TCRdb copy is limited to in-frame clones, with some not included. Of a few hundred thousand clones detected, 85% to 90% appear once; the ten largest clones hold around 5.5%. Sequencing was performed on peripheral blood, taken in a trial of Ad26.COV2.S vaccine versus placebo. Receptor source: a person between 18 and 65 years old who received the Ad26.COV2.S COVID-19 vaccine or a placebo. The CDR3 runs from the conserved cysteine through the conserved F or W. The D gene is left open where the match is weak. Part of the rows lack a size; the others show once, few, many or a class for expanded clones.

TGTGCCAGCAGCACCACGCCGGGACTGAGCACAGATACGCAGTATTTT	CASSTTPGLSTDTQYF	.	TRBJ2-3	once	TRBV7-3
TGTGCCAGCAGCTGGAGATATGAAAAACTGTTTTTT	CASSWRYEKLFF	.	TRBJ1-4	.	TRBV12-3/TRBV12-4
TGTGCCAGCAGAAGCCGGGACAGGGGGGGCTCCTACAATGAGCAGTTCTTC	CASRSRDRGGSYNEQFF	TRBD1	TRBJ2-1	.	TRBV7-2
TGTGCCACCCCCTCTGGAAACACCATATATTTT	CATPSGNTIYF	.	TRBJ1-3	.	TRBV19
TGTGCCAGCAGTTTACAGGCTAGCGGGTACCAAGAGACCCAGTACTTC	CASSLQASGYQETQYF	TRBD2	TRBJ2-5	.	TRBV27
TGTGCCAGTAGTAAGGCAGGGGGCGCGGGGAATGAGCAGTTCTTC	CASSKAGGAGNEQFF	TRBD1	TRBJ2-1	.	TRBV19
TGTGCCAGCAGCCAGTGGGACTCGACGAACACCGGGGAGCTGTTTTTT	CASSQWDSTNTGELFF	.	TRBJ2-2	.	TRBV3-1/TRBV3-2
TGTGCCAGCATAACCAGCTACGGGACCACAGATACGCAGTATTTT	CASITSYGTTDTQYF	.	TRBJ2-3	many	TRBV7-2
TGTGCCAGCAGTTACTCGAGGGGTCGAAGAACTAACACTGAAGCTTTCTTT	CASSYSRGRRTNTEAFF	.	TRBJ1-1	.	TRBV6-2/TRBV6-3
TGTGCCAGCAGCATCTCAACAAGGGGCACTGAAGCTTTCTTT	CASSISTRGTEAFF	.	TRBJ1-1	once	TRBV7-2
TGCGCCAGCAGCCAAGATAGACTGCTAGTCACCGGGGAGCTGTTTTTT	CASSQDRLLVTGELFF	.	TRBJ2-2	.	TRBV4-3
TGTGCCTGCTCCGGGGGGGCCCGCGAGCAGTTCTTC	CACSGGAREQFF	TRBD2	TRBJ2-1	.	TRBV30
TGTGCCAGCAGCCCTCTGATGACAGGGGGTAGCTATGGCTACACCTTC	CASSPLMTGGSYGYTF	TRBD1	TRBJ1-2	few	TRBV3-1/TRBV3-2
TGTGCCAGCAGACAACAGGGGACCTATGGCTACACCTTC	CASRQQGTYGYTF	TRBD1	TRBJ1-2	once	TRBV12-3/TRBV12-4
TGCGCCAGCAGCGAGGGCCGGACAGTCGCGGCCTACACCTTC	CASSEGRTVAAYTF	.	TRBJ1-2	.	TRBV5-1
TGCGCCAGCTGGGGACTAGCGGGGGACGGAGATACGCAGTATTTT	CASWGLAGDGDTQYF	TRBD2	TRBJ2-3	.	TRBV10-2
TGTGCCAGCAGCGTAACAACCGGGGAGCTGTTTTTT	CASSVTTGELFF	.	TRBJ2-2	.	TRBV9
TGCGCCAGCAGCCCTACCTTAGGGGGGTTCTATGGCTACACCTTC	CASSPTLGGFYGYTF	.	TRBJ1-2	.	TRBV5-1
TGTGCCAGCAGCGTAGGATTTACAGATACGCAGTATTTT	CASSVGFTDTQYF	.	TRBJ2-3	.	TRBV9
TGTGCCAGCAGTTTAGGGGGAGAGGCTAATGAAGCTTTCTTT	CASSLGGEANEAFF	.	TRBJ1-1	.	TRBV28
TGTGCCAGCTCACCGGCGCCAGACCTTTCACCCTATGGCTACACCTTC	CASSPAPDLSPYGYTF	.	TRBJ1-2	.	TRBV18
TGTGCCACCAGTGAAGGGGGTGGCTATGGCTACACCTTC	CATSEGGGYGYTF	.	TRBJ1-2	.	TRBV24-1
TGTGCCAGCTCACGGGACCCGGCGAACACTGAAGCTTTCTTT	CASSRDPANTEAFF	.	TRBJ1-1	.	TRBV18
TGTGCCAGCAGCATCAGGGGGGAAGGCTACACCTTC	CASSIRGEGYTF	TRBD1	TRBJ1-2	.	TRBV11-1
TGTGCCAGCAGAGGAGGGGGGGGGCTCACAGATACGCAGTATTTT	CASRGGGGLTDTQYF	.	TRBJ2-3	.	TRBV7-2
TGCGCCAGCAGCTTAGGACAGGTCCAAGAGACCCAGTACTTC	CASSLGQVQETQYF	TRBD1	TRBJ2-5	.	TRBV5-1
TGTGCCAGCAGCCAACAGGGGTTCTCTGGAAACACCATATATTTT	CASSQQGFSGNTIYF	.	TRBJ1-3	.	TRBV14
TGTGCCAGCAGGCTAGGTGGGACAGCCTACGAGCAGTACTTC	CASRLGGTAYEQYF	TRBD1	TRBJ2-7	.	TRBV2